This TCR beta chain was captured in a study of identical twins. TCRdb re-called the 5' RACE reads with MiXCR, one entry per CDR3 protein. The sample yields more than 1.5 million distinct CDR3 sequences, about 32% seen once. General observations from the study: Conclusions rested on cross-sectional statistics rather than following the same donors.

With respect to this clonotype: Its antigen is not known.

Sequencing used cord blood. This clonotype was sampled from a newborn girl in good health.

The CDR3 reads CASGQGANYEQYF. The CDR3 nucleotides read TGCGCCAGCGGCCAGGGGGCCAACTACGAGCAGTACTTC. This chain links TRBV5-1 with TRBJ2-7; 8 nucleotides align to TRBD1. The CDR3 is made up of 13 amino acids. Germline V gene data show CDR1 as SGHRS and CDR2 as YFSETQ. Trimming removed 7 bases from V and 3 bases from J; junction bases left unmatched: 6.